These 19 T cell receptor beta chains were sequenced from one sample in a study of CD8+ T cells in alopecia areata (dated by TCRdb to the late 2010s). The library was obtained by the immunoSEQ multiplex PCR assay. To provide template for TCR sequencing, every sample had RNA extracted and reverse transcribed into cDNA. TCRdb re-hosts the immuneACCESS table, in-frame sequences only. Its copies lack some clones; in the studies checked, an unresolved V gene accounts for under half of them, and the cause for the rest is not known. For this sample there are about 100,000 clones; 45% to 60% appear just once. The ten largest make up over 20% of the sample. The sequenced material came from NKG2D-low CD8+ T cells sorted from blood. Reading the label with the study, this specimen's cell subset or site is: sorted CD8+ NKG2D-low blood T cells. These receptors originate from a human donor with alopecia areata.

V gene TRBV27 combines with J gene TRBJ2-1; weak D call: TRBD2 (6 bases). This CDR3 contains 15 residues. CDR1 is MNHEY and CDR2 is SMNVEV in the germline V gene (reference sequence). V was cut by 2 bases and J by 4 bases, with 12 bases left in between. The CDR3 region has the DNA TGTGCCAGCAGTTTAACCTGGACTACTTACAATGAGCAGTTCTTC. As protein: CASSLTWTTYNEQFF.

This clone came up a few times. This chain links TRBV19 with TRBJ1-3, with D possibly matching TRBD1 (5 bases). This CDR3 region has 18 residues. Germline loops: CDR1 LNHDA, CDR2 SQIVND (reference sequence). V lost 4 bases and J 0 bases, leaving 19 bases between the germline ends. The CDR3 loop reads CASSTFDGAWTSGNTIYF. DNA for the CDR3: TGTGCCAGTAGTACATTCGACGGGGCTTGGACCTCTGGAAACACCATATATTTT. Full variable domain (missing parts from reference TRBV19 and TRBJ1-3): DGGITQSPKYLFRKEGQNVTLSCEQNLNHDAMYWYRQDPGQGLRLIYYSQIVNDFQKGDIAEGYSVSREKKESFPLTVTSAQKNPTAFYLCASSTFDGAWTSGNTIYFGEGSWLTVV.

The CDR3 nucleotides are TGTGCCAGCAGTACCCCAAGGGGCTATTCCTACGAGCAGTACTTC. Protein sequence: CASSTPRGYSYEQYF. The chain recombines TRBV28 with TRBJ2-7, with D possibly TRBD1 on 5 matching bases. Germline V gene sequence: CDR1 MDHEN, CDR2 SYDVKM. V lost 5 bases and J lost 1, with 15 bases in between. CDR3 length: 15 residues.

This chain connects TRBV9 to TRBJ2-6; 7 bases map to TRBD1. Germline V gene data show CDR1 as SGDLS and CDR2 as YYNGEE. After removal of 3 bases from V and 2 bases from J, the junction contained 2 bases not matched to a gene. The CDR3 has 15 residues. CDR3 in DNA: TGTGCCAGCAGCGCGACAGGGACTGGGGCCAACGTCCTGACTTTC. This encodes CASSATGTGANVLTF.

This sequence joins TRBV30 and TRBJ2-7, with D perhaps matching TRBD2 (6 bases). Germline V CDR1 and CDR2: GTSNPN, SVGIG (reference sequence). V lost 2 bases and J 5 bases, leaving 13 bases between the germline ends. There are 13 residues in the CDR3. CDR3 sequence (DNA): TGTGCCTGGAGTACTAGCCAACTCAACGAGCAGTACTTC. This gives the protein CAWSTSQLNEQYF.

V is TRBV10-2 and J is TRBJ2-1; a possible D gene is TRBD2 (6 bases). The CDR3 totals 14 residues. CDR1 and CDR2 from the germline V gene are WSHSY and SAAADI. Trimming stripped 5 bases from V and 2 bases from J, with 10 bases between. The CDR3 region has the DNA TGCGCCAGCAGTCAGGAGGGCCCCTACAATGAGCAGTTCTTC. It yields the protein CASSQEGPYNEQFF.

The chain links TRBV18 to TRBJ2-2, with D perhaps matching TRBD1 (6 bases). V lost 2 bases, J lost 3 bases, and 10 bases lay in between. CDR3 length: 15 amino acids. Germline CDR1 and CDR2: KGHSH and LQKENI. The CDR3 DNA reads TGTGCCAGCTCACCATCATCAGGGGACACCGGGGAGCTGTTTTTT. Translated: CASSPSSGDTGELFF.

The DNA for the CDR3 is TGTGCCAGCAGTGAAGGGACGGTCTACGAGCAGTACTTC. Amino acids: CASSEGTVYEQYF. The genes are TRBV6-1 and TRBJ2-7; D uncertain. There are 13 residues in the CDR3. CDR1 is MNHNS, CDR2 SASEGT, per germline. Trimming removed 1 base from V and 3 bases from J, with 7 bases in between.

The genes are TRBV11-2 and TRBJ2-1, with D hard to call. In germline, CDR1 is SGHAT, CDR2 FQNNGV. The V and J ends lost 2 bases and 3 bases respectively, with 5 bases between them. The CDR3 is 13 residues long. Here the CDR3 reads CASSLLRYNEQFF. The CDR3 DNA reads as TGTGCCAGCAGCTTACTTCGCTACAATGAGCAGTTCTTC.

This chain links TRBV29-1 with TRBJ2-2, with D unclear. The CDR3 is 12 amino acids. CDR1 and CDR2 (germline): SQVTM, ANQGSEA. V was pared by 4 bases and J by 5 bases, with 8 bases between. The CDR3 nucleotides are TGCAGCGTTGTATTCGGGACCGGGGAGCTGTTTTTT. It yields the protein CSVVFGTGELFF.

This clone was counted many times. V gene TRBV19 combines with J gene TRBJ1-2; weak D call: TRBD1 (5 bases). V gave up 7 bases and J gave up 5 bases, with 14 bases separating them. Germline V gives CDR1 LNHDA, CDR2 SQIVND (reference sequence). The CDR3 consists of 13 residues. The CDR3 DNA follows: TGTGCCAGTAAGACTGCGGGACCTTATGGCTACACCTTC. Its translation is CASKTAGPYGYTF.

In DNA form, the CDR3 reads TGTGCCAGCAGCTTTGGGGTCGGTACCTACGAGCAGTACTTC. Its translation: CASSFGVGTYEQYF. The chain recombines TRBV5-6 with TRBJ2-7; D is undetermined. Germline-derived CDR1 and CDR2 are SGHDT and YYEEEE. This CDR3 comprises 14 residues. Trimming took off 2 bases at V and 2 bases at J, with 11 bases between the two ends.

CDR3 sequence (DNA): TGTGCCAGCAGCGAAGACAGTTGGGATGAGCAGTTCTTC. It yields the protein CASSEDSWDEQFF. The genes are TRBV28 and TRBJ2-1; possible D gene TRBD1, 5 bases. Trimming cost V 6 bases and J 8 bases, with 14 bases left between them. This CDR3 is 13 amino acids long. Germline CDR1 reads MDHEN; CDR2 reads SYDVKM.

This sequence joins TRBV7-2 and TRBJ1-2, with no clear D. Germline CDR1 is SGHTA and CDR2 is FQGNSA. The CDR3 loop spans 16 amino acids. Trimming cost V 3 bases and J 8 bases, with 22 bases left between them. CDR3 residues: CASSFPLETEILGYTF. CDR3 in DNA: TGTGCCAGCAGCTTTCCGTTAGAGACGGAGATCCTCGGCTACACCTTC.

The V and J genes are TRBV7-2 and TRBJ2-3, with 9 bases fitting TRBD2. The germline V gene encodes CDR1 SGHTA and CDR2 FQGNSA. The V and J ends lost 2 bases and 3 bases, in that order; junction bases with no gene match: 3. The length of the CDR3 is 15 residues. The CDR3 region has the DNA TGTGCCAGCAGCTTAATAGCGGGAGCAACAGATACGCAGTATTTT. Its translation is CASSLIAGATDTQYF.

This clone turned up a few times. Other DNA sequences in this specimen translate into the identical CDR3. The chain links TRBV19 to TRBJ1-1; maybe TRBD1 (6 bases). With 6 bases removed from V and 1 base from J, the gap between germline ends came to 6 bases. This CDR3 has 12 amino acids. Germline V gene lookup returns CDR1 LNHDA and CDR2 SQIVND (reference sequence). DNA for the CDR3: TGTGCCAGTAGAGGGGGGAACACTGAAGCTTTCTTT. Its protein is CASRGGNTEAFF.

The rearrangement uses TRBV18 and TRBJ2-7, with D maybe TRBD1 (6 bases). Trimming cost V 3 bases and J 6 bases, with 12 bases left between them. Germline V gene lookup returns CDR1 KGHSH and CDR2 LQKENI. This CDR3 is 13 amino acids long. CDR3 amino acids: CASSPSDRPEQYF. CDR3 nucleotide sequence: TGTGCCAGCTCACCTTCCGACAGGCCCGAGCAGTACTTC. The whole variable domain, remainder taken from reference TRBV18 and TRBJ2-7, is NAGVMQNPRHLVRRRGQEARLRCSPMKGHSHVYWYRQLPEEGLKFMVYLQKENIIDESGMPKERFSAEFPKEGPSILRIQQVVRGDSAAYFCASSPSDRPEQYFGPGTRLTVT.

This chain links TRBV4-1 with TRBJ1-1, with D maybe TRBD1 (5 bases). From germline, CDR1 is MGHRA and CDR2 YSYEKL. The CDR3 consists of 16 residues. Trimming shortened V by 0 bases and J by 7 bases, and 18 bases separated the two germline ends. The CDR3 is CASSQDSDTGVDEAFF. CDR3 nucleotides: TGCGCCAGCAGCCAAGATTCGGACACAGGAGTGGATGAAGCTTTCTTT.

J is TRBJ2-7 and V is TRBV13, with a tentative D call TRBD2 (5 bases). The CDR3 runs 18 residues. V lost 5 bases, J lost 2 bases, and 25 bases lay in between. CDR1 is PRHDT, CDR2 FYEKMQ, per germline (reference sequence). The CDR3 nucleotides read TGTGCCAGCAGCCTAGCTCGGTCTGCGGGTAGCGAGGCCTACGAGCAGTACTTC. It yields the protein CASSLARSAGSEAYEQYF.